This T cell receptor (beta chain) was recorded in a study of blood T cells in healthy people across ages. A sample-barcoded 5' primer and a J-beta primer mix were used in a second PCR of roughly 7 to 12 cycles. TCRdb recomputed calls from the 5' RACE reads with MiXCR, one row per CDR3 protein. Of about 780,000 distinct CDR3 sequences in the sample, roughly 46% were seen once. Germline CDR1 reads SGHVS; CDR2 reads FQNEAQ. This CDR3 has 14 residues. Trimming took 5 bases from V and 4 from J, leaving 14 bases between them. The sequenced sample was blood. The clonotype comes from a man older than 75 in good health. The rearrangement links TRBV7-8 to TRBJ2-5, with D perhaps TRBD1 or TRBD2 (6 bases each). The CDR3 DNA follows: TGTGCCAGCAGCGTCCCTGAGGGGGGAGAGACCCAGTACTTC. It specifies CASSVPEGGETQYF.